This is a list of T cell receptor beta chains from one sample in a study of OX40 agonist ivuxolimab in advanced cancers. Some clones are missing from TCRdb's copy, which holds only in-frame ones; the method was immunoSEQ multiplex PCR. The sample has more than 45,000 clones, around 84% seen once; the top ten hold roughly 4.8%. The sample here was CD4+ or CD8+ T cells sorted from blood, taken in a trial of the OX40 agonist ivuxolimab. The origin of the receptors is an adult with an advanced solid tumor such as melanoma, head and neck, liver or kidney cancer. Each CDR3 is given with its conserved first and last residue. Each record gives: CDR3 length, V gene, D gene, J gene, clone size, CDR3 DNA, CDR3 protein. The D gene is left open where the match is weak. Size is omitted from some rows. Given values are once, few, many or a class for expanded clones.

len: 15
v_gene: TRBV11-2
d_gene: .
j_gene: TRBJ1-1
abundance: few
CDR3nt: TGTGCCAGCAGCTTAGACGGGGTACTGAACACTGAAGCTTTCTTT
CDR3aa: CASSLDGVLNTEAFF

len: 14
v_gene: TRBV5-1
d_gene: .
j_gene: TRBJ2-7
abundance: .
CDR3nt: TGCGCCAGCAGGCCCCGCACAGAAACCTACGAGCAGTACTTC
CDR3aa: CASRPRTETYEQYF

len: 16
v_gene: TRBV5-1
d_gene: TRBD1
j_gene: TRBJ1-1
abundance: .
CDR3nt: TGCGCCAGCAGCGTTTCAAGGGACAGCCTAAACACTGAAGCTTTCTTT
CDR3aa: CASSVSRDSLNTEAFF

len: 15
v_gene: TRBV7-2
d_gene: .
j_gene: TRBJ2-6
abundance: .
CDR3nt: TGTGCCAGCAGCTTGATGTCGTCTGGGGCCAACGTCCTGACTTTC
CDR3aa: CASSLMSSGANVLTF

len: 13
v_gene: TRBV18
d_gene: TRBD1
j_gene: TRBJ1-2
abundance: .
CDR3nt: TGTGCCAGCTCACAGGGACAGGGCTATGGCTACACCTTC
CDR3aa: CASSQGQGYGYTF

len: 13
v_gene: TRBV27
d_gene: .
j_gene: TRBJ2-5
abundance: .
CDR3nt: TGTGCCAGCAGTTTAGGCTCGCAAGAGACCCAGTACTTC
CDR3aa: CASSLGSQETQYF

len: 13
v_gene: TRBV2
d_gene: .
j_gene: TRBJ1-2
abundance: .
CDR3nt: TGTGCCAGCAGTGAAGGTCGACAGGATGGCTACACCTTC
CDR3aa: CASSEGRQDGYTF

len: 15
v_gene: TRBV7-8
d_gene: TRBD1
j_gene: TRBJ2-7
abundance: .
CDR3nt: TGTGCCAGCAGCTTAGTTAGACAGGGGGCCGTCGAGCAGTACTTC
CDR3aa: CASSLVRQGAVEQYF

len: 16
v_gene: TRBV13
d_gene: .
j_gene: TRBJ2-7
abundance: .
CDR3nt: TGTGCCAGCAGCCCCGGTAGTAGAGGTAGATCTGACGAGCAGTACTTC
CDR3aa: CASSPGSRGRSDEQYF

len: 15
v_gene: TRBV6-4
d_gene: .
j_gene: TRBJ1-3
abundance: .
CDR3nt: TGTGCCAGCAGTGAAGAGGGGGGATCTGGAAACACCATATATTTT
CDR3aa: CASSEEGGSGNTIYF

len: 12
v_gene: TRBV27
d_gene: .
j_gene: TRBJ2-1
abundance: .
CDR3nt: TGTGCCAGCAGTTTATCGAGTGGTCGCCAGTTCTTC
CDR3aa: CASSLSSGRQFF

len: 14
v_gene: TRBV7-3
d_gene: TRBD2
j_gene: TRBJ2-7
abundance: .
CDR3nt: TGTGCCAGCAGTTCTGCGGTAGCGGGGTCCAGGTTGTACTTC
CDR3aa: CASSSAVAGSRLYF

len: 12
v_gene: TRBV2
d_gene: .
j_gene: TRBJ2-7
abundance: .
CDR3nt: TGTGCCAGCACCCCAGCGGCCCAACTGGAGTACTTC
CDR3aa: CASTPAAQLEYF

len: 14
v_gene: TRBV6-1
d_gene: TRBD1
j_gene: TRBJ1-2
abundance: .
CDR3nt: TGTGCCAGCAGTGAAGCCTTGGACAGGGACGGCTACACCTTC
CDR3aa: CASSEALDRDGYTF

len: 12
v_gene: TRBV12-1
d_gene: .
j_gene: TRBJ2-7
abundance: few
CDR3nt: TGTGCCAGCAGCTTTGCCTCGTACGAGCAGTACTTC
CDR3aa: CASSFASYEQYF